This entry describes one T cell receptor (beta chain). Its cognate antigen is unknown. Germline V gives CDR1 DFQATT, CDR2 SNEGSKA (reference sequence). The germline V and J ends were trimmed by 3 bases and 4 bases, with 7 bases remaining between them. CDR3 size: 11 residues. This record comes from a study of cytomegalovirus exposure and HLA in healthy donors. Whole-study results and caveats: Reports described diagnosis of cytomegalovirus status by the classifier as highly specific and sensitive. Associated with cytomegalovirus, according to the listing, were fewer than 200 TCR beta chains.

Sequencing used immunoSEQ multiplex PCR; TCRdb keeps in-frame clones, though not all of them. The table has fewer than 100,000 clones, approximately 91% seen once. The sample comprised PBMCs. V gene TRBV20-1 combines with J gene TRBJ2-7; D may be TRBD1 (5 bases). The clonotype originates from a man aged 25 to 40 in good health and CMV-seronegative. As DNA, the CDR3 is TGCAGTGCTAGTAGGGGATACGAGCAGTACTTC. This codes for CSASRGYEQYF.